The 24 T cell receptor beta chains in this list originate from one sample, sequenced in a study of T-cell memory formation after mild COVID-19. TCRdb reanalysed the 5' RACE reads using MiXCR and keeps one entry per CDR3 protein. Among roughly 250,000 distinct CDR3 sequences listed, about a sixth were seen once. The sample comprised PBMCs or a T cell subset sorted from them (not recorded which). These receptors originate from a man between 18 and 35 years old who had mild COVID-19 (a few samples of this study predate the infection). Cell type and time point are not known.

The chain recombines TRBV12-3 or TRBV12-4 with TRBJ1-6, with TRBD1 matching over 11 bases. V was clipped by 6 bases and J by 10 bases; unmatched bases: 8. This CDR3 has 15 amino acids. The CDR3 sequence: CASRRTGGRSSPLHF. CDR3 nucleotide sequence: TGTGCCAGCAGAAGGACAGGGGGCAGGTCGTCACCCCTCCACTTT.

The chain employs TRBV6-2 or TRBV6-3 and TRBJ2-7; D uncertain. CDR3 size: 13 residues. Germline lookup yields CDR1 MNHEY and CDR2 SVGEGT. Trimming cost V 6 bases and J 5 bases, with 14 bases left between them. CDR3 sequence (DNA): TGTGCCAGCAGCAACGGGCTTGAGAACGAGCAGTACTTC. Protein product: CASSNGLENEQYF.

The chain carries TRBV6-5 and TRBJ2-7, with 8 positions matching TRBD1. The V gene end was trimmed by 0 bases and the J gene end by 3 bases; junction bases not matched to a gene: 1. Germline V lookup: CDR1 MNHEY, CDR2 SVGAGI. The CDR3 totals 14 residues. The CDR3, as DNA: TGTGCCAGCAGTTACTCTACAGGGGGCTACGAGCAGTACTTC. Translated, it gives CASSYSTGGYEQYF.

This clonotype has a handful of counts. The CDR3 sequence is CASSVGSRSPIYEQYF. The CDR3 DNA follows: TGTGCCAGCAGCGTAGGGTCCAGGAGCCCTATCTACGAGCAGTACTTC. V and J are TRBV9 and TRBJ2-7; D ambiguous. Germline assignment: CDR1 SGDLS and CDR2 YYNGEE. The CDR3 contains 16 residues. V was clipped by 0 bases and J by 3 bases, with 16 bases between them.

This clonotype was recorded many times. The J gene is TRBJ2-3, the V gene TRBV5-8; a possible D gene is TRBD2 (5 bases). Germline CDR1 is SGHTS and CDR2 is YDEGEE. V lost 0 bases, J lost 6 bases, and 17 bases lay in between. The CDR3 has 16 residues. CDR3 sequence: CASSLGYSGVADTQYF. Here the CDR3 DNA reads TGTGCCAGCAGCTTGGGGTATTCCGGGGTGGCGGATACGCAGTATTTT.

Many counts were recorded for this clonotype. The chain is built from TRBV5-1 and TRBJ1-1, with D possibly matching TRBD1 (5 bases). This CDR3 has 14 residues. V lost 3 bases and J 1 base, leaving 10 bases between the germline ends. Germline V CDR1 and CDR2: SGHRS, YFSETQ. The CDR3 is CASSSGHSNTEAFF. CDR3 bases: TGCGCCAGCAGCTCTGGACACTCGAACACTGAAGCTTTCTTT.

This chain joins TRBV5-1 and TRBJ2-3; D is perhaps TRBD1 (6 bases). V shed 0 bases and J shed 1 base, with 15 bases lying between them. The germline V gene has CDR1 SGHRS and CDR2 YFSETQ. The CDR3 consists of 17 residues. The CDR3 DNA sequence: TGCGCCAGCAGCTTGGTTGTTGGGGGCCCACGCACAGATACGCAGTATTTT. It encodes CASSLVVGGPRTDTQYF.

The J gene is TRBJ1-2, the V gene TRBV5-1; a weak D match, TRBD1 (6 bases). The germline CDR1 and CDR2 sequences are SGHRS and YFSETQ. The V end lost 4 bases, the J end lost 4 bases, and 11 bases lay between the germline ends. CDR3 size: 13 residues. This CDR3 is CASSIGQTYGYTF. CDR3 bases: TGCGCCAGCAGCATCGGACAGACCTATGGCTACACCTTC. Together with reference TRBV5-1 and TRBJ1-2, the CDR3 gives the full variable domain: KAGVTQTPRYLIKTRGQQVTLSCSPISGHRSVSWYQQTPGQGLQFLFEYFSETQRNKGNFPGRFSGRQFSNSRSEMNVSTLELGDSALYLCASSIGQTYGYTFGSGTRLTVV.

This clonotype was observed many times. The CDR3 sequence is CASSLSTSPDTQYF. The CDR3 region has the DNA TGTGCCAGCAGTTTATCGACAAGCCCCGATACGCAGTATTTT. V is TRBV12-3 or TRBV12-4 and J is TRBJ2-3; D is unresolved. The CDR3 sequence is 14 residues long. The ends were cut back, 2 bases at V and 6 bases at J, with 12 bases in the middle.

This clonotype was observed a few times. This rearrangement joins TRBV20-1 to TRBJ1-2, with D maybe TRBD1 (5 bases). Trimming took off 5 bases at V and 4 bases at J, with 14 bases between the two ends. This CDR3 has 13 amino acids. CDR1 is DFQATT, CDR2 SNEGSKA, per germline (reference sequence). The CDR3 reads CSAPEGRAYGYTF. CDR3 in DNA: TGCAGTGCTCCTGAAGGCAGGGCCTATGGCTACACCTTC.

The V call is TRBV12-3 or TRBV12-4, the J call TRBJ1-2; possibly TRBD1 for D (5 bases). V was shortened by 3 bases and J by 3 bases, with 23 bases between the two germline ends. This CDR3 comprises 18 residues. CDR3 sequence reads: CASSFRFGQGQNHYGYTF. In DNA form, the CDR3 reads TGTGCCAGCAGTTTCCGGTTCGGGCAGGGTCAAAACCACTATGGCTACACCTTC.

This clonotype was recorded a few times. This chain links TRBV12-3 or TRBV12-4 with TRBJ2-1; D is uncertain. This CDR3 is built from 14 residues. Trimming took off 7 bases at V and 9 bases at J, with 19 bases between the two ends. As DNA, the CDR3 is TGTGCCAGCACCCCGACCCGCGCTAGTTTTGAGCAGTTCTTC. Protein: CASTPTRASFEQFF.

The chain uses TRBV5-1 and TRBJ2-2; D is unresolved. The length of the CDR3 is 15 residues. V lost 6 bases to trimming and J lost 0 bases, with 12 bases between them. The germline CDR1 and CDR2 sequences are SGHRS and YFSETQ. Written as DNA, the CDR3 is TGCGCCAGCACCCAGCAGGCCTCGAACACCGGGGAGCTGTTTTTT. Its protein is CASTQQASNTGELFF.

This clonotype was counted between two and nine times. The V gene is TRBV6-1, the J gene TRBJ1-5; D might be TRBD1 (6 bases). The CDR3 length is 14 residues. V lost 2 bases, J lost 3 bases, and 8 bases lay in between. Germline CDR1 and CDR2: MNHNS and SASEGT. This chain's CDR3 is CASSERGVNQPQHF. For the CDR3, the DNA is TGTGCCAGCAGTGAAAGGGGGGTCAATCAGCCCCAGCATTTT.

In this sample, this clonotype turned up a few times. The V gene is TRBV18, the J gene TRBJ1-5; TRBD1 matches at 7 bases. The CDR3 has 15 amino acids. Germline V gene data show CDR1 as KGHSH and CDR2 as LQKENI. Trimming took 3 bases from V and 4 from J; bases not matched to a gene: 6. CDR3 coding DNA: TGTGCCAGCTCACCGGAACAGGGGCCAAATCAGCCCCAGCATTTT. It encodes CASSPEQGPNQPQHF.

A few counts support this clonotype. The V call is TRBV4-3, the J call TRBJ2-7; 12 bases match TRBD2. V shed 3 bases and J 3 bases; nucleotides not matched to a gene: 3. Germline assignment: CDR1 LGHNA and CDR2 YSLEER. The CDR3 loop spans 15 amino acids. CDR3 protein: CASSQRTSGDYEQYF. CDR3 DNA: TGCGCCAGCAGCCAGAGGACTAGCGGGGACTACGAGCAGTACTTC.

The CDR3 coding sequence is TGTGCCACCAGTGACCCCTCTCGCGGCCACAATCAGCCCCAGCATTTT. Amino acid sequence: CATSDPSRGHNQPQHF. The V gene is TRBV24-1, the J gene TRBJ1-5; D remains ambiguous. Germline-derived CDR1 and CDR2 are KGHDR and SFDVKD. Trimming stripped 4 bases from V and 3 bases from J, with 15 bases between. The CDR3 is made up of 16 amino acids.

CDR3: CASSSVRGRNEQYV. CDR3 bases: TGTGCCAGCAGCTCAGTCAGGGGGCGGAACGAGCAGTACGTC. The rearrangement joins TRBV11-2 to TRBJ2-7, with 8 bases lining up with TRBD1. CDR3 size: 14 residues. Germline V gives CDR1 SGHAT, CDR2 FQNNGV. V shed 4 bases and J 5 bases; nucleotides not matched to a gene: 7.

Many counts were recorded for this clonotype. The gene calls are TRBV5-1 and TRBJ2-3, with 13 bases matching TRBD2. V gave up 7 bases and J gave up 1 base; unmatched junction bases: 12. The germline gives CDR1 SGHRS, CDR2 YFSETQ. The CDR3 length is 18 residues. In DNA, the CDR3 is TGCGCCAGCCTGAAAGGGACTAGCGGGGCGGATGGCACAGATACGCAGTATTTT. Translated, it gives CASLKGTSGADGTDTQYF.

Many counts were recorded for this clonotype. V gene TRBV12-3 or TRBV12-4 combines with J gene TRBJ2-1; D perhaps matches TRBD2 (6 bases). Trimming took off 5 bases at V and 7 bases at J, with 24 bases between the two ends. The CDR3 consists of 17 residues. The chain's CDR3 is CASSPRVVPGVRNEQFF. For the CDR3, the DNA is TGTGCCAGCAGTCCCAGGGTCGTGCCGGGGGTGCGGAATGAGCAGTTCTTC.

V usage is TRBV24-1 and J usage is TRBJ2-2; 8 nucleotides match TRBD1. This CDR3 has 16 amino acids. V was clipped by 2 bases and J by 4 bases; unmatched bases: 5. From germline, CDR1 is KGHDR and CDR2 SFDVKD. The CDR3 is CATSDSRQGSTGELFF. Here the CDR3 DNA reads TGTGCCACCAGTGATTCCAGACAGGGGAGCACCGGGGAGCTGTTTTTT.

This clonotype has just a few counts. The V call is TRBV6-2 or TRBV6-3, the J call TRBJ1-6; D remains unclear. The CDR3 is 17 amino acids. From germline, CDR1 is MNHEY and CDR2 SVGEGT. V was shortened by 0 bases and J by 2 bases, with 11 bases between the two germline ends. The CDR3 here is CASSYSRSGTYNSPLHF. The CDR3 DNA follows: TGTGCCAGCAGTTACTCGAGGTCGGGAACCTATAATTCACCCCTCCACTTT.

The V call is TRBV12-3 or TRBV12-4, the J call TRBJ2-2; TRBD2 matches 9 bases. Germline trimming cut 6 bases from V and 3 bases from J; bases unmatched to any gene: 11. The CDR3 covers 17 residues. The CDR3 loop is CASSQLAGAVYTGELFF. For the CDR3, the DNA is TGTGCCAGCAGCCAACTAGCGGGCGCGGTCTACACCGGGGAGCTGTTTTTT.

This clonotype was picked up a small number of times. J is TRBJ1-1 and V is TRBV21-1. TRBV21-1 is designated a pseudogene. The CDR3 sequence is 14 residues long. The CDR3 nucleotides read TGTGCCAGCAGCAAGCGAAAACTGAACACTGAAGCTTTCTTT. It yields the protein CASSKRKLNTEAFF.